What follows are 3 T cell receptor beta chains derived from one specimen sequenced in a study of blood T cells in healthy people across ages. The use of a sample-barcoded 5' primer and a J-beta primer mix characterized a second PCR of 7 to 11 cycles. Using its own MiXCR run on the 5' RACE reads, TCRdb lists one record per CDR3 protein. This sample has hundreds of thousands of distinct CDR3 sequences, with 58% found just once. Sequencing was performed on blood. Every receptor here comes from a man aged 25 to 40 in good health.

The chain links TRBV5-5 to TRBJ1-1, with D maybe TRBD1 (5 bases). This CDR3 region has 17 residues. The germline CDR1 and CDR2 sequences are SGHKS and YYEKEE (reference sequence). V dropped 3 bases and J dropped 1 base, with 19 bases sitting between them. CDR3 protein: CASSSARQTATNTEAFF. CDR3 DNA sequence: TGTGCCAGCAGCTCCGCCCGGCAGACAGCAACGAACACTGAAGCTTTCTTT.

The chain employs TRBV20-1 and TRBJ2-1; no clear D gene. This CDR3 has 14 residues. Germline V gene lookup returns CDR1 DFQATT and CDR2 SNEGSKA (reference sequence). V lost 3 bases to trimming and J lost 0 bases, with 9 bases between them. CDR3: CSARFGSSYNEQFF. The CDR3 nucleotides read TGCAGTGCTAGGTTTGGAAGCTCCTACAATGAGCAGTTCTTC.

This clonotype has only one observation. The CDR3 loop reads CATSRDSLTDTQYF. In DNA form, the CDR3 reads TGTGCCACCAGCAGAGATTCGCTAACAGATACGCAGTATTTT. The V gene is TRBV15, the J gene TRBJ2-3; D uncertain. This CDR3 spans 14 amino acids. V lost 0 bases and J lost 3, with 7 bases in between. Germline V gene sequence: CDR1 LNHNV, CDR2 YYDKDF (reference sequence).